One and the same sample provided the 22 T cell receptor beta chains below, sequenced in a study of monozygotic twins with inflammatory bowel disease. TCRdb re-called the 5' RACE reads; every CDR3 protein appears as one record, without DNA. The sample holds under 30 distinct CDR3 sequences. The sample comprised blood. Receptors were obtained from a human donor with ulcerative colitis or Crohn's disease, or a healthy co-twin of an affected twin (not recorded which). This table probably holds off-target reads from a library built for another chain.

Frequency places this clonotype as hyperexpanded. The chain couples TRBV4-2 to TRBJ2-2. The CDR3 is made up of 16 amino acids. Germline CDR1 LGHNA, CDR2 YNFKEQ. CDR3: CASSSQTFSNTGELFF.

This clonotype registers hyperexpanded (1% or more) by frequency. This rearrangement joins TRBV21-1 to TRBJ2-3; TCRdb designates TRBD2, a call that cannot be tested without DNA. TRBV21-1 is reported as a pseudogene. The CDR3 consists of 17 residues. CDR3 sequence reads: CASSPWEGLPFTDTQYF.

This clonotype is identified as hyperexpanded from frequency. The genes are TRBV3-1 and TRBJ2-2; TCRdb proposes TRBD1, but this gene call is untestable without DNA. CDR1 and CDR2 (germline): LGHDT, YNNKEL (reference sequence). This CDR3 comprises 16 residues. CDR3 sequence reads: CASSPPGQGDTGELFF.

This clonotype is deemed hyperexpanded by its frequency. The chain links TRBV5-1 to TRBJ2-3. The CDR3 totals 14 residues. In germline, CDR1 is SGHRS, CDR2 YFSETQ. The CDR3 protein is CASSLGGYTDTQYF.

This clonotype is classed as hyperexpanded by frequency. The chain carries TRBV4-2 and TRBJ1-5; there is no DNA to check the TCRdb D call of TRBD1. The CDR3 covers 14 residues. CDR1 LGHNA and CDR2 YNFKEQ come from the germline V gene. This chain's CDR3 is CASSPETGNQPQHF.

Judged by frequency, this clonotype is hyperexpanded. The chain joins TRBV6-5 to TRBJ1-1; absent DNA, TCRdb's TRBD1 call cannot be checked. The CDR3 is made up of 16 amino acids. Per germline, CDR1 MNHEY and CDR2 SVGAGI. CDR3 region: CASRSSPTGMDTEAFF.

This clonotype is identified as hyperexpanded from frequency. The chain couples TRBV12-3 or TRBV12-4 to TRBJ1-1; absent DNA, TCRdb's TRBD1 call cannot be checked. CDR3 size: 14 residues. CDR3 sequence: CASSQGQGFTEAFF.

In terms of frequency, this clonotype is hyperexpanded. This chain connects TRBV4-2 to TRBJ2-3; with no DNA, the TCRdb D assignment of TRBD2 cannot be verified. The CDR3 covers 16 residues. The germline V gene encodes CDR1 LGHNA and CDR2 YNFKEQ. The CDR3 protein is CASSSGTSGGAFKQYF.

This clonotype ranks as hyperexpanded in terms of frequency. The chain couples TRBV5-1 to TRBJ2-1; the D call from TCRdb, TRBD1, cannot be confirmed without DNA. This CDR3 is built from 14 residues. Germline V CDR1 and CDR2: SGHRS, YFSETQ. CDR3 loop: CASGPGGAYNEQFF.

Considering frequency, this clonotype is hyperexpanded. CDR3 loop: CASSYRDTQYF. The chain is built from TRBV6-6 and TRBJ2-3. Germline CDR1 reads MNHNY; CDR2 reads SVGAGI (reference sequence). The CDR3 consists of 11 residues.

This clonotype counts as hyperexpanded by frequency. The chain has TRBV12-3 or TRBV12-4 and TRBJ2-2; TCRdb gives TRBD2 as the D gene, but with no DNA this cannot be confirmed. This CDR3 spans 13 amino acids. CDR3 region: CASSTRAPGELFF.

This clonotype is hyperexpanded (1% or more) by frequency. V usage is TRBV6-1 and J usage is TRBJ2-1; TCRdb returns TRBD1, unconfirmable since there is no DNA. The CDR3 has 14 amino acids. Germline V CDR1 and CDR2: MNHNS, SASEGT. Here the CDR3 reads CASSEASRGNEQFF.

Its frequency marks this clonotype as hyperexpanded. The chain couples TRBV5-1 to TRBJ2-2; TCRdb returns TRBD1, unconfirmable since there is no DNA. The CDR3 spans 12 residues. CDR1 is SGHRS, CDR2 YFSETQ, per germline. The CDR3 spells CASRQGAGELFF.

This clonotype is hyperexpanded by frequency. The chain has TRBV5-6 and TRBJ1-6. The CDR3 has 15 amino acids. Germline V gives CDR1 SGHDT, CDR2 YYEEEE. CDR3 region: CASSFVQPYNSPLHF.

This clonotype is called hyperexpanded (1% or more) based on its frequency. The CDR3 reads CASSLGATGGANEKLFF. The chain is built from TRBV7-2 and TRBJ1-4; TCRdb lists TRBD1, though no DNA is available to test this call. CDR3 size: 17 residues. Per the germline V gene, CDR1 is SGHTA and CDR2 is FQGNSA.

By frequency, this clonotype is hyperexpanded. The J gene is TRBJ2-1, the V gene TRBV4-2; TCRdb indicates TRBD1, and absent DNA this call remains unverified. This CDR3 is 15 amino acids long. Germline assignment: CDR1 LGHNA and CDR2 YNFKEQ. CDR3: CASSQEGPIHNEQFF.

According to its frequency, this clonotype is hyperexpanded. The chain couples TRBV20-1 to TRBJ2-3. Germline CDR1 and CDR2: DFQATT and SNEGSKA (reference sequence). CDR3 length equals 11 residues. CDR3 sequence: CSARTSDTQYF.

This clonotype is identified as hyperexpanded from frequency. This chain links TRBV6-6 with TRBJ1-5. The CDR3 extends over 11 amino acids. From germline, CDR1 is MNHNY and CDR2 SVGAGI (reference sequence). CDR3 sequence reads: CASSYNQPQHF.

In terms of frequency, this clonotype is hyperexpanded. CDR3 region: CASSLGSPYEQYF. The chain couples TRBV7-2 to TRBJ2-7. The CDR3 covers 13 residues. CDR1 is SGHTA, CDR2 FQGNSA, per germline.

This clonotype registers hyperexpanded (1% or more) by frequency. This sequence joins TRBV7-3 and TRBJ2-3; TCRdb indicates TRBD1, and absent DNA this call remains unverified. Germline-derived CDR1 and CDR2 are SGHTA and FQGTGA. This CDR3 is 17 amino acids long. CDR3 sequence reads: CASSLTWTGGFADTQYF.

By frequency, this clonotype is hyperexpanded. J is TRBJ1-6 and V is TRBV5-6; without DNA, the TCRdb call of TRBD1 cannot be checked. The germline V gene encodes CDR1 SGHDT and CDR2 YYEEEE. This CDR3 is built from 13 residues. CDR3 residues: CASNSGGDSPLHF.

Measured by frequency, this clonotype is hyperexpanded (1% or more). The rearrangement joins TRBV29-1 to TRBJ1-1; TCRdb names TRBD1, which stays unverified in the absence of DNA. The germline CDR1 and CDR2 sequences are SQVTM and ANQGSEA. The CDR3 runs 15 residues. CDR3 in amino acids: CAVGGGWGMNTEAFF.